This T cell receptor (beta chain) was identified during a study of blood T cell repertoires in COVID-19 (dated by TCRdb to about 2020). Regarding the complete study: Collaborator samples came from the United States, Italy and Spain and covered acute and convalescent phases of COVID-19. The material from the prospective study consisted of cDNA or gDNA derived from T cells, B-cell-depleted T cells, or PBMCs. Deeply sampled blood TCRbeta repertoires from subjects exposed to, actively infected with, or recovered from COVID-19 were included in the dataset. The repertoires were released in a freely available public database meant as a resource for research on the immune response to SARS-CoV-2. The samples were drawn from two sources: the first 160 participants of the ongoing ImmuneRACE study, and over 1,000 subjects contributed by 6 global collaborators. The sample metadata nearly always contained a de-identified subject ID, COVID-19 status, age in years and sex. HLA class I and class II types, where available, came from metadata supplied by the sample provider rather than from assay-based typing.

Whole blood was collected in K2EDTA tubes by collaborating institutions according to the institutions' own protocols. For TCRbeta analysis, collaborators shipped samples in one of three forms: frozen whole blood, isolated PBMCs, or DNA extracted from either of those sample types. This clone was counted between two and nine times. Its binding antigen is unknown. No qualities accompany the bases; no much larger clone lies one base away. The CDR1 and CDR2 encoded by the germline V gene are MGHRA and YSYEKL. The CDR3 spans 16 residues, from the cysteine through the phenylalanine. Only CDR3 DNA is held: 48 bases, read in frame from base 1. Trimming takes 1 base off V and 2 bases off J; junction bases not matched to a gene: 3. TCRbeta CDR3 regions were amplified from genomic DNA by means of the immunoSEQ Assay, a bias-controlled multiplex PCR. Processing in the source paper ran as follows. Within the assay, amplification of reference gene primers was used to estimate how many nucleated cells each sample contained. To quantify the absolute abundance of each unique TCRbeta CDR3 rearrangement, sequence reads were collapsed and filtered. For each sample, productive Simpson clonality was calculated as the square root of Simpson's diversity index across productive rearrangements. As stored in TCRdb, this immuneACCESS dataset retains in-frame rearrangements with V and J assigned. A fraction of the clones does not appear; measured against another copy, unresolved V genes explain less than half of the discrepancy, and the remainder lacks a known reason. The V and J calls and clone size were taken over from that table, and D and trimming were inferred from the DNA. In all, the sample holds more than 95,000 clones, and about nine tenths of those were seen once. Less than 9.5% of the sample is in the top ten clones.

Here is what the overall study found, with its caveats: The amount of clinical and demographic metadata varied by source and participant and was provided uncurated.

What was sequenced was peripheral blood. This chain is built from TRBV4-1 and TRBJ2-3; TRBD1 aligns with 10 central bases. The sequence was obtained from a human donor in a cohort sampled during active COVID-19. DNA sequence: TGCGCCAGCAGCCAAGCCGACAGGGGGCTCACAGATACGCAGTATTTT. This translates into CASSQADRGLTDTQYF.